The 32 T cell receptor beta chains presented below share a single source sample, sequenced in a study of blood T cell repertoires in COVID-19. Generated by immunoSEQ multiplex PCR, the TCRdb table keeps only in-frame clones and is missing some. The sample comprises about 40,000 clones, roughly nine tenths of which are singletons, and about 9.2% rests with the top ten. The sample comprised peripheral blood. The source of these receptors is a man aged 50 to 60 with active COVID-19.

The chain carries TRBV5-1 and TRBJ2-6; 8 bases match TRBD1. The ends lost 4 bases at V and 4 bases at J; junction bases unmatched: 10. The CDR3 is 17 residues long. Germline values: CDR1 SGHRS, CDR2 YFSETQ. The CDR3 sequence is CASSVGDRGGGANVLTF. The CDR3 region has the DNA TGCGCCAGCAGCGTTGGAGACAGGGGAGGCGGGGCCAACGTCCTGACTTTC.

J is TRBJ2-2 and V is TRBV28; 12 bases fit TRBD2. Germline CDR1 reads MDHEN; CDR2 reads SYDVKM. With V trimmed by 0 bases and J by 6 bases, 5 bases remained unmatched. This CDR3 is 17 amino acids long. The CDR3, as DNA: TGTGCCAGCAGTTTATGGGCGCTAGCGGGAGGGCCCGGGGAGCTGTTTTTT. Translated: CASSLWALAGGPGELFF.

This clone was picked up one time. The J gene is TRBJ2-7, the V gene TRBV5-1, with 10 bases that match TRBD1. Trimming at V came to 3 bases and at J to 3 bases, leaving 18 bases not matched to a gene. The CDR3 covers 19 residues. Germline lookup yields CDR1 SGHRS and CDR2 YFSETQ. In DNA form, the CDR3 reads TGCGCCAGCAGCTACGGCCGACAGGGGGCCCCCTTATTGTTCTACGAGCAGTACTTC. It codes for CASSYGRQGAPLLFYEQYF.

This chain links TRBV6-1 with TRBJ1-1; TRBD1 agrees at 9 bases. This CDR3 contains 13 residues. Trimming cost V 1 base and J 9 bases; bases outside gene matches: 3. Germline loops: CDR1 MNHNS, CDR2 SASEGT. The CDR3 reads CASSEGGQGKAFF. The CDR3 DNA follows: TGTGCCAGCAGTGAAGGGGGACAGGGTAAAGCTTTCTTT.

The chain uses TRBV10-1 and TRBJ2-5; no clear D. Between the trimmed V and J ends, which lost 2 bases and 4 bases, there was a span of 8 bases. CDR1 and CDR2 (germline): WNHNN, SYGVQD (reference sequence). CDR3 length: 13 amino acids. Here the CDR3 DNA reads TGCGCCAGCAGTGAGGGGCTGCGAGAGACCCAGTACTTC. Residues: CASSEGLRETQYF.

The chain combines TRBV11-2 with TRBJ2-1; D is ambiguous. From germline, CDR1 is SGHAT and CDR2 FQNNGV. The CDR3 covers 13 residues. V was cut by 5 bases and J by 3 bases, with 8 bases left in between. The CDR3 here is CASSPLRYNEQFF. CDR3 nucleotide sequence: TGTGCCAGCAGCCCCCTGCGCTACAATGAGCAGTTCTTC.

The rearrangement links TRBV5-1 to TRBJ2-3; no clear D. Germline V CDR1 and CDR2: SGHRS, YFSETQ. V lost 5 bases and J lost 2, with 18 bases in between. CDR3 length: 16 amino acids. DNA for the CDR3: TGCGCCAGCAGACAGCTACCGACCCTCAACACAGATACGCAGTATTTT. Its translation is CASRQLPTLNTDTQYF.

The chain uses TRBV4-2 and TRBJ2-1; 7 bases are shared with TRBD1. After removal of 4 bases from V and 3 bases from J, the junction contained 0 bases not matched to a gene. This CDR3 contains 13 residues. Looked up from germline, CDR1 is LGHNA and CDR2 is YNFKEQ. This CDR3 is CASSPGGYNEQFF. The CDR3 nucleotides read TGTGCCAGCAGCCCAGGGGGCTACAATGAGCAGTTCTTC.

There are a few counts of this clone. In DNA form, the CDR3 reads TGTGCCAGCAGCGAGGTCAGCTCTGGAAACACCATATATTTT. It yields the protein CASSEVSSGNTIYF. This chain links TRBV2 with TRBJ1-3; no definite D call. The CDR3 has 14 amino acids. Trimming shortened V by 6 bases and J by 0 bases, and 9 bases separated the two germline ends. From germline, CDR1 is SNHLY and CDR2 FYNNEI.

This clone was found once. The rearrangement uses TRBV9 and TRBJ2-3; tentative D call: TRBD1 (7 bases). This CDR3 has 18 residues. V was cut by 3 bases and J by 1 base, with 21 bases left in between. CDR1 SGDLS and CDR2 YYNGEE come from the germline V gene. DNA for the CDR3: TGTGCCAGCAGCGCCGGAGGAGGGACAGCGTGGGGCACAGATACGCAGTATTTT. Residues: CASSAGGGTAWGTDTQYF.

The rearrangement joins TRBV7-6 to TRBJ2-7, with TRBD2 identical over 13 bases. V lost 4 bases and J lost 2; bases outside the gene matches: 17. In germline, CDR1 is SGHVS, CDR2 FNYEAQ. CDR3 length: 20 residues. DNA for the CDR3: TGTGCCAGCAGCTCCCAATCCGGGGGGACTAGCGGGAAGGCCCCCTACGAGCAGTACTTC. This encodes CASSSQSGGTSGKAPYEQYF.

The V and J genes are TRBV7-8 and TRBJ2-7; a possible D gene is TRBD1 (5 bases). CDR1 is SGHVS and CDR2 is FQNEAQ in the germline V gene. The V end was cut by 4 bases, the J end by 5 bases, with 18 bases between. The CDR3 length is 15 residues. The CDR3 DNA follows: TGTGCCAGCAGCTCCTCCCCCCAGGGATGGAACGAGCAGTACTTC. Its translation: CASSSSPQGWNEQYF.

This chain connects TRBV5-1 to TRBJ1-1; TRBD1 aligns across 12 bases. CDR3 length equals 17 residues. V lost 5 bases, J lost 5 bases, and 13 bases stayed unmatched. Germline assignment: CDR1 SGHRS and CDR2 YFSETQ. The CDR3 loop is CASRLQRDRGRGTEAFF. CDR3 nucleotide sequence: TGCGCCAGCAGACTCCAACGGGACAGGGGGCGGGGTACTGAAGCTTTCTTT. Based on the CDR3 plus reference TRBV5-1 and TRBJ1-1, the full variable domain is KAGVTQTPRYLIKTRGQQVTLSCSPISGHRSVSWYQQTPGQGLQFLFEYFSETQRNKGNFPGRFSGRQFSNSRSEMNVSTLELGDSALYLCASRLQRDRGRGTEAFFGQGTRLTVV.

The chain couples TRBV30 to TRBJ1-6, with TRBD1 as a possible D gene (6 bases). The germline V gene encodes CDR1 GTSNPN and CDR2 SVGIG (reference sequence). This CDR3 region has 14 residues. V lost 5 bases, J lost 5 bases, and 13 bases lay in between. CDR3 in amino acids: CAWRPGHNNSPLHF. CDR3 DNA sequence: TGTGCCTGGCGGCCGGGACACAATAATTCACCCCTCCACTTT.

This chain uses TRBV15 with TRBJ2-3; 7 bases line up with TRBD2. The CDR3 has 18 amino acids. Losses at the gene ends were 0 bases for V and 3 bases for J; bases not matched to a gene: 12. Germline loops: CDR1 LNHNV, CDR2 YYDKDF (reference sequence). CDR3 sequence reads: CATSREAGLQSRTDTQYF. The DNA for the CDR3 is TGTGCCACCAGCAGAGAAGCGGGGCTTCAGTCGAGGACAGATACGCAGTATTTT. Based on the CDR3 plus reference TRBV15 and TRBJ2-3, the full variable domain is DAMVIQNPRYQVTQFGKPVTLSCSQTLNHNVMYWYQQKSSQAPKLLFHYYDKDFNNEADTPDNFQSRRPNTSFCFLDIRSPGLGDTAMYLCATSREAGLQSRTDTQYFGPGTRLTVL.

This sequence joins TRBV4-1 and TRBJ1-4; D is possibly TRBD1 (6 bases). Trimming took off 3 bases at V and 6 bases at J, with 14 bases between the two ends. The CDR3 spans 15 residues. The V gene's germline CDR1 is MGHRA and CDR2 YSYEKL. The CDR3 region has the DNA TGCGCCAGCAGCCACTCACAGGGCCGCGATGAAAAACTGTTTTTT. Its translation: CASSHSQGRDEKLFF.

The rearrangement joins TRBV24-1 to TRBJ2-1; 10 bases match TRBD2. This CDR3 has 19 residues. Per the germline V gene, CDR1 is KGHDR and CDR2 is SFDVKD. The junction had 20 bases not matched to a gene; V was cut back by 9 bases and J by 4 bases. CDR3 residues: CATGPTSGRAEGRYNEQFF. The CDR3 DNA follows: TGTGCCACCGGGCCGACCAGCGGGAGGGCCGAAGGACGGTACAATGAGCAGTTCTTC.

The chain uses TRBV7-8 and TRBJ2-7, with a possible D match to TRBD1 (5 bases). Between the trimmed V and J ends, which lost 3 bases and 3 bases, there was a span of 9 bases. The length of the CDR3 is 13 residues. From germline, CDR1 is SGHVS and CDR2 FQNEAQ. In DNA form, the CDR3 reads TGTGCCAGCAGCTTTGGGGCAGGCTACGAGCAGTACTTC. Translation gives CASSFGAGYEQYF.

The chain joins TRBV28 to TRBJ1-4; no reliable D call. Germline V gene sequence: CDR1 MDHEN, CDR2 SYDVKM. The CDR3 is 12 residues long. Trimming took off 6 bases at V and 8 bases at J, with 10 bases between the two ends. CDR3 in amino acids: CASRAGEEKLFF. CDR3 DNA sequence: TGTGCCAGCAGGGCCGGGGAAGAAAAACTGTTTTTT.

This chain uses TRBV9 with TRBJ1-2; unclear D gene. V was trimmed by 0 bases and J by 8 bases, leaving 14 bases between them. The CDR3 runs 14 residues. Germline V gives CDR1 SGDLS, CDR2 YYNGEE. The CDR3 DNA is TGTGCCAGCAGCGTAGCTGACACCGGTTGGGGCTACACCTTC. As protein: CASSVADTGWGYTF.

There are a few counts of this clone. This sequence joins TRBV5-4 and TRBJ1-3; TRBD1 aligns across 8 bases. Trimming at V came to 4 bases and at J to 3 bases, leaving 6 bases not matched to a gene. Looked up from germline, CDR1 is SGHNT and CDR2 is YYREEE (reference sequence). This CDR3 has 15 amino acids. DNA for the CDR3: TGTGCCAGCAGCGCGTCCGGGACAGGTGGAAACACCATATATTTT. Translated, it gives CASSASGTGGNTIYF.

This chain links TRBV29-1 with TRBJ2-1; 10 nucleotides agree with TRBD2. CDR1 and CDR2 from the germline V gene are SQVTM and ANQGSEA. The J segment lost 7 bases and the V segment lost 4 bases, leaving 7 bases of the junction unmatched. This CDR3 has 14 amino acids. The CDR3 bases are TGCAGCGTTGGAGAGCTAGCGGGAGCTAATGAGCAGTTCTTC. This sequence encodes CSVGELAGANEQFF.

This CDR3 reads CASSQDRSNSPLHF. CDR3 bases: TGTGCCAGCAGCCAAGACAGATCTAATTCACCCCTCCACTTT. The V gene is TRBV3-1 (or the pseudogene TRBV3-2), the J gene TRBJ1-6; no clear D. The V gene's germline CDR1 is LGHDT and CDR2 YNNKEL (reference sequence). V shed 0 bases and J shed 6 bases, with 6 bases lying between them. This CDR3 has 14 residues.

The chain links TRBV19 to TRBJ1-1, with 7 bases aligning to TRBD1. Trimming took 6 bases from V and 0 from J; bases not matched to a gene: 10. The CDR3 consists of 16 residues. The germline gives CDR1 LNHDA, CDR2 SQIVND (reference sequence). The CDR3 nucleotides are TGTGCCAGTAGCCCATGGGGGACAGTGATGAACACTGAAGCTTTCTTT. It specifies CASSPWGTVMNTEAFF. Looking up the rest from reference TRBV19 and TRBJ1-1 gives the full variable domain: DGGITQSPKYLFRKEGQNVTLSCEQNLNHDAMYWYRQDPGQGLRLIYYSQIVNDFQKGDIAEGYSVSREKKESFPLTVTSAQKNPTAFYLCASSPWGTVMNTEAFFGQGTRLTVV.

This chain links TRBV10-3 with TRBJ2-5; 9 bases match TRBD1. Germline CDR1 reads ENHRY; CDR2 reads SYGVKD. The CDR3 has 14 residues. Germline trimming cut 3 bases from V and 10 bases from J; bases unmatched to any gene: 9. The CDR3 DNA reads TGTGCCATCAGTGATGGGGACAGGGAGCGCGTCCAGTACTTC. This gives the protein CAISDGDRERVQYF.

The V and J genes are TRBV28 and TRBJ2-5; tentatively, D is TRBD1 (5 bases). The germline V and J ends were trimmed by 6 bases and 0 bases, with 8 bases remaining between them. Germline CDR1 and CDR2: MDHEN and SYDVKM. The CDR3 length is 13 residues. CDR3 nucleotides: TGTGCCAGCAGAGGACATAACCAAGAGACCCAGTACTTC. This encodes CASRGHNQETQYF. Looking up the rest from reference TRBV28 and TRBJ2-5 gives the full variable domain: DVKVTQSSRYLVKRTGEKVFLECVQDMDHENMFWYRQDPGLGLRLIYFSYDVKMKEKGDIPEGYSVSREKKERFSLILESASTNQTSMYLCASRGHNQETQYFGPGTRLLVL.

CDR3 nucleotides: TGTGCCAGTAGTTTGAGGGTAGCCAGCGGTGAGACCCAGTACTTC. Translating it yields CASSLRVASGETQYF. The chain links TRBV19 to TRBJ2-5, with D possibly matching TRBD2 (5 bases). The V gene lost 5 bases and the J gene lost 5 bases, with 18 bases spanning the gap. The CDR3 is 15 amino acids. CDR1 and CDR2 from the germline V gene are LNHDA and SQIVND (reference sequence).

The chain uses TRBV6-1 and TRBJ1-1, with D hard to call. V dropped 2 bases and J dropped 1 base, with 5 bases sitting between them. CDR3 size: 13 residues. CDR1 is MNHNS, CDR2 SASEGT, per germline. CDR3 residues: CASSEIGNTEAFF. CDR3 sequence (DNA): TGTGCCAGCAGTGAAATCGGGAACACTGAAGCTTTCTTT.

The CDR3 nucleotides are TGTGCCAGCACTCAGGGGTCCGGGGAGCTGTTTTTT. Amino acids: CASTQGSGELFF. The rearrangement uses TRBV12-3 or TRBV12-4 and TRBJ2-2, with a tentative D call TRBD1 (6 bases). The CDR3 runs 12 residues. Between the trimmed V and J ends, which lost 7 bases and 6 bases, there was a span of 9 bases.

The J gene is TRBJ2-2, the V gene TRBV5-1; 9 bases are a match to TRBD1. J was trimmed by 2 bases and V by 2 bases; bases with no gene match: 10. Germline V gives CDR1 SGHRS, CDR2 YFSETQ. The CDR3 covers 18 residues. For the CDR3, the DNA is TGCGCCAGCAGCTTAGAAGACAGGGGGATGACTAACACCGGGGAGCTGTTTTTT. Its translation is CASSLEDRGMTNTGELFF.

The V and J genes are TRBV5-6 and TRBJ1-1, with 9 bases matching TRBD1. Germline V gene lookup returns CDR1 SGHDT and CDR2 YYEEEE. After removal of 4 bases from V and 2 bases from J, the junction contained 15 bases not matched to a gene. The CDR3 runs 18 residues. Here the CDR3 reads CASSPGTGWGSINTEAFF. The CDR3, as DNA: TGTGCCAGCAGCCCCGGGACAGGGTGGGGGTCAATCAACACTGAAGCTTTCTTT.

The CDR3 region is CASSSDTEAFF. In DNA form, the CDR3 reads TGTGCCAGCAGCTCCGACACTGAAGCTTTCTTT. The chain links TRBV11-2 to TRBJ1-1; D ambiguous. Germline V gene sequence: CDR1 SGHAT, CDR2 FQNNGV. The CDR3 is 11 amino acids. V dropped 4 bases and J dropped 3 bases, with 3 bases sitting between them.